This T cell receptor beta chain derives from a study of early T cells in non-severe SARS-CoV-2 infection. As for the study in general: Sequenced bulk RNA came from whole blood that was unsorted, and chains were unpaired.

Molecules of cDNA were individually given unique molecular identifiers that were attached to them. MiXCR, run by TCRdb on the 5' RACE reads, gives a single entry per CDR3 protein. This sample has fewer than 75,000 distinct CDR3 sequences, with around 18% found just once. The table lists this clonotype with a few counts. The sequence was collected from an adult who was a healthcare worker with PCR-confirmed SARS-CoV-2 infection or an uninfected control (not recorded which). The sequenced sample was whole blood, obtained at baseline.

The CDR3 region is CASSVSLVSHSQYF. The CDR3 DNA is TGTGCCAGCAGTGTAAGCCTAGTTTCTCATTCGCAGTATTTT. The V call is TRBV2, the J call TRBJ2-3; no clear D gene. The V end lost 4 bases, the J end lost 10 bases, and 18 bases lay between the germline ends. The germline V gene has CDR1 SNHLY and CDR2 FYNNEI. This CDR3 is 14 amino acids long.